This T cell receptor (beta chain) was found in a study of blood T cell repertoires in COVID-19. Study in general: Italy, Spain and the United States were the sources of the convalescent and acute COVID-19 samples. In each case, the material was cDNA or gDNA derived from T cells, B-cell-depleted T cells, or PBMCs.

Seattle patient enrollment occurred during active infection, with longitudinal follow-up thereafter. The data were produced by immunoSEQ multiplex PCR, yet TCRdb's version contains in-frame clones alone and is incomplete. The table includes around 400,000 clones, 80% to 90% detected once. J lost 3 bases, V lost 4 bases, and 3 bases had no gene match. This CDR3 is built from 14 residues. Per the germline V gene, CDR1 is KGHSH and CDR2 is LQKENI. The V gene is TRBV18, the J gene TRBJ1-1; 9 nucleotides agree with TRBD1. The sequence derives from a woman aged 55-75 years with COVID-19, enrolled during active disease. Source material: peripheral blood. The CDR3 sequence is CASSRDREDTEAFF. As DNA, the CDR3 is TGTGCCAGCTCACGGGACAGGGAGGACACTGAAGCTTTCTTT.